This T cell receptor beta chain was profiled in a study of T cell responses to AZD1222 COVID-19 vaccine. Study summary: Pooling covered second doses at about 4 or about 12 weeks.

Sequencing used immunoSEQ multiplex PCR; TCRdb keeps in-frame clones, though not all of them. This sample has 150,000 to 200,000 clones; around 89% occur once, and the top ten carry 5% to 7%. The CDR3 is made up of 16 amino acids. V shed 2 bases and J shed 3 bases, with 15 bases lying between them. Germline CDR1 is SGHNT and CDR2 is YYREEE (reference sequence). Turning to this clone: Its antigen is unknown.

General study results and limits: A reported finding is that nearly half of spike-specific TCRs target unmutated variant regions. Two AZD1222 administrations were followed by greater Spike-specific TCR breadth and depth. Repertoire samples came only from after the peak T cell response.

The sequenced sample was peripheral blood, obtained on day 0 of AZD1222 vaccination. This TCR was sampled from an adult in good health. The chain links TRBV5-4 to TRBJ2-1; D uncertain. In DNA form, the CDR3 reads TGTGCCAGCAGCTTAGACGCGAACTCCCTCTACAATGAGCAGTTCTTC. Residues: CASSLDANSLYNEQFF.